These 23 T cell receptor beta chains came from one sample sequenced in a study of Ad26.COV2.S vaccination and SARS-CoV-2 variants. The treatment was: roughly 19 received Ad26.COV2.S at low or high dose, single or two shots; about 5 received placebo; per-sample allocation not given. After the first vaccine or placebo injection, samples were drawn on day 63. Sequenced by immunoSEQ multiplex PCR; TCRdb stores in-frame clones only, minus some. The sample carries fewer than 900,000 clones, more than 70% recorded once. The input for sequencing was peripheral blood, taken in a trial of Ad26.COV2.S vaccine versus placebo. These receptors all stem from a person aged 18 to 65 who received the Ad26.COV2.S COVID-19 vaccine or a placebo.

As regards this clone: The sample has other DNA sequences that encode this CDR3 too. V usage is TRBV19 and J usage is TRBJ1-4; TRBD1 aligns across 7 bases. The J segment lost 3 bases and the V segment lost 5 bases, leaving 3 bases of the junction unmatched. From germline, CDR1 is LNHDA and CDR2 SQIVND (reference sequence). CDR3 size: 14 residues. CDR3 nucleotides: TGTGCCAGTAGTGGAGGGGGCTCTAATGAAAAACTGTTTTTT. It codes for CASSGGGSNEKLFF.

The CDR3 region is CASRGGQLSTDTQYF. The CDR3 DNA reads TGCGCCAGCAGAGGGGGACAGCTTAGCACAGATACGCAGTATTTT. The chain combines TRBV5-1 with TRBJ2-3, with 7 bases fitting TRBD1. The germline CDR1 and CDR2 sequences are SGHRS and YFSETQ. CDR3 size: 15 residues. Trimming at V came to 5 bases and at J to 0 bases, leaving 6 bases not matched to a gene.

V gene TRBV20-1 combines with J gene TRBJ2-7; weak D call: TRBD1 (6 bases). This CDR3 is 11 amino acids long. Germline V gene sequence: CDR1 DFQATT, CDR2 SNEGSKA (reference sequence). V gave up 6 bases and J gave up 6 bases, with 12 bases separating them. CDR3: CSARTEAEQYF. CDR3 sequence (DNA): TGCAGTGCCAGGACAGAGGCCGAGCAGTACTTC.

The genes are TRBV29-1 and TRBJ2-1; 9 bases are shared with TRBD1. The CDR3 has 13 residues. The germline V gene has CDR1 SQVTM and CDR2 ANQGSEA. V gave up 7 bases and J gave up 1 base; unmatched junction bases: 2. CDR3 sequence: CSGDRGSYNEQFF. The DNA for the CDR3 is TGCAGCGGAGACAGGGGGTCCTACAATGAGCAGTTCTTC.

The chain recombines TRBV28 with TRBJ1-6; no firm D call. V was cut by 0 bases and J by 7 bases, with 1 base left in between. The CDR3 totals 12 residues. Germline CDR1 is MDHEN and CDR2 is SYDVKM. CDR3 nucleotide sequence: TGTGCCAGCAGTTTATGGAATTCACCCCTCCACTTT. It is translated as CASSLWNSPLHF.

The chain recombines TRBV7-9 with TRBJ2-5; no clear D gene. Germline CDR1 is SEHNR and CDR2 is FQNEAQ (reference sequence). This CDR3 region has 14 residues. The V end lost 1 base, the J end lost 5 bases, and 11 bases lay between the germline ends. Here the CDR3 DNA reads TGTGCCAGCAGCTTAGTAGGGTTCTGGGAGACCCAGTACTTC. This translates into CASSLVGFWETQYF.

The chain uses TRBV6-5 and TRBJ2-1; D not certain. The ends were cut back, 4 bases at V and 8 bases at J, with 15 bases in the middle. This CDR3 region has 14 residues. CDR1 is MNHEY, CDR2 SVGAGI, per germline. The CDR3 DNA follows: TGTGCCAGCAGTTCCCATGGCACTCGGTATGAGCAGTTCTTC. Protein product: CASSSHGTRYEQFF.

The rearrangement joins TRBV11-2 to TRBJ2-3, with 9 bases aligning to TRBD2. V shed 3 bases and J 3 bases; nucleotides not matched to a gene: 10. From germline, CDR1 is SGHAT and CDR2 FQNNGV. The CDR3 has 17 amino acids. This chain's CDR3 is CASSFLRLAGTTDTQYF. The CDR3 bases are TGTGCCAGCAGCTTTTTACGGCTAGCGGGGACAACAGATACGCAGTATTTT.

This clone has more than one count but fewer than ten. The rearrangement uses TRBV4-3 and TRBJ1-5; 7 bases are shared with TRBD1. Germline assignment: CDR1 LGHNA and CDR2 YSLEER. J lost 7 bases, V lost 3 bases, and 9 bases had no gene match. The length of the CDR3 is 15 residues. The CDR3 spells CASSHSTGEGQPQHF. The CDR3, as DNA: TGCGCCAGCAGCCATAGTACAGGGGAGGGACAGCCCCAGCATTTT.

The J gene is TRBJ2-1, the V gene TRBV7-6, with 9 positions matching TRBD1. With 2 bases clipped from V and 4 bases from J, the junction kept 12 bases outside the gene matches. Per germline, CDR1 SGHVS and CDR2 FNYEAQ. The CDR3 sequence is 18 residues long. The CDR3 DNA reads TGTGCCAGCAGCTTACGAGTAACAGGGGGCGCAGGGTACAATGAGCAGTTCTTC. Residues: CASSLRVTGGAGYNEQFF. Together with reference TRBV7-6 and TRBJ2-1, the CDR3 gives the full variable domain: GAGVSQSPRYKVTKRGQDVALRCDPISGHVSLYWYRQALGQGPEFLTYFNYEAQQDKSGLPNDRFSAERPEGSISTLTIQRTEQRDSAMYRCASSLRVTGGAGYNEQFFGPGTRLTVL.

This clone was seen once. This chain uses TRBV18 with TRBJ2-7; 12 bases map to TRBD2. The ends lost 6 bases at V and 6 bases at J; junction bases unmatched: 21. This CDR3 has 19 amino acids. CDR1 KGHSH and CDR2 LQKENI come from the germline V gene. The chain's CDR3 is CASSPKVPSGGAERAEQYF. CDR3 nucleotides: TGTGCCAGCTCGCCTAAGGTCCCTAGCGGGGGGGCAGAAAGGGCCGAGCAGTACTTC.

The V call is TRBV30, the J call TRBJ2-7, with D perhaps TRBD2 (6 bases). Looked up from germline, CDR1 is GTSNPN and CDR2 is SVGIG (reference sequence). The V and J ends lost 0 bases and 3 bases respectively, with 12 bases between them. The CDR3 consists of 14 residues. The CDR3 reads CAWSVEAGIYEQYF. The CDR3 DNA sequence: TGTGCCTGGAGTGTAGAGGCGGGGATCTACGAGCAGTACTTC.

The chain uses TRBV15 and TRBJ1-5; the D gene is possibly TRBD1 (5 bases). V lost 1 base, J lost 2 bases, and 18 bases lay in between. In germline, CDR1 is LNHNV, CDR2 YYDKDF (reference sequence). This CDR3 spans 18 amino acids. The CDR3 nucleotides read TGTGCCACCAGCAGAGGGGCGCCGGGGGAAATAGGCAATCAGCCCCAGCATTTT. It specifies CATSRGAPGEIGNQPQHF.

This clone was recorded once. The rearrangement joins TRBV10-2 to TRBJ2-7, with D possibly matching TRBD1 (5 bases). Germline CDR1 and CDR2: WSHSY and SAAADI. V was trimmed by 5 bases and J by 3 bases, leaving 11 bases between them. This CDR3 region has 13 residues. CDR3 nucleotides: TGCGCCAGCAGTCGAGAAGGGGTCTACGAGCAGTACTTC. Translated, it gives CASSREGVYEQYF.

V and J are TRBV6-5 and TRBJ2-3; D possibly corresponds to TRBD2 (5 bases). Trimming took off 6 bases at V and 3 bases at J, with 16 bases between the two ends. CDR3 length: 15 amino acids. Looked up from germline, CDR1 is MNHEY and CDR2 is SVGAGI. The CDR3: CASSGRGPGTDTQYF. CDR3 DNA: TGTGCCAGCAGCGGACGAGGGCCTGGGACAGATACGCAGTATTTT.

The CDR3 nucleotides are TGTGCCAGTAGTATTCTTGGAGAATTTGCGGCAGGAGGAAACACCATATATTTT. Amino acids: CASSILGEFAAGGNTIYF. The chain links TRBV19 to TRBJ1-3, with unresolved D. This CDR3 region has 18 residues. Per germline, CDR1 LNHDA and CDR2 SQIVND (reference sequence). Trimming shortened V by 3 bases and J by 4 bases, and 22 bases separated the two germline ends.

CDR3 protein: CAWSVQLSRGWAFF. CDR3 bases: TGTGCCTGGAGTGTGCAATTGTCCAGGGGATGGGCTTTCTTT. The chain is built from TRBV30 and TRBJ1-1; the D gene is possibly TRBD1 (6 bases). Germline CDR1 reads GTSNPN; CDR2 reads SVGIG (reference sequence). Between the trimmed V and J ends, which lost 0 bases and 11 bases, there was a span of 19 bases. This CDR3 region has 14 residues.

Only a few counts were recorded for this clone. The rearrangement joins TRBV14 to TRBJ1-2; no clear D gene. V dropped 1 base and J dropped 4 bases, with 7 bases sitting between them. Per germline, CDR1 SGHDN and CDR2 FVKESK. This CDR3 is built from 13 residues. CDR3 sequence: CASSQAVSYGYTF. DNA of the CDR3: TGTGCCAGCAGCCAAGCAGTCTCCTATGGCTACACCTTC.

V gene TRBV2 combines with J gene TRBJ1-2, with D perhaps matching TRBD1 (5 bases). The germline V gene has CDR1 SNHLY and CDR2 FYNNEI. This CDR3 contains 12 residues. Trimming removed 9 bases from V and 6 bases from J, with 14 bases in between. As DNA, the CDR3 is TGTGCCAGGGAAACAGGAAGCCATGGCTACACCTTC. Amino acid sequence: CARETGSHGYTF.

V usage is TRBV5-1 and J usage is TRBJ2-3, with D uncertain. With 8 bases removed from V and 5 bases from J, the gap between germline ends came to 21 bases. Germline CDR1 SGHRS, CDR2 YFSETQ. This CDR3 is 15 amino acids long. The CDR3: CASTTFGTAIDTQYF. The DNA for the CDR3 is TGCGCCAGTACCACCTTCGGCACCGCCATAGATACGCAGTATTTT.

This clone showed up just a few times. The chain recombines TRBV5-4 with TRBJ1-2; possibly TRBD1 for D (5 bases). The CDR3 length is 15 residues. Germline CDR1 reads SGHNT; CDR2 reads YYREEE (reference sequence). The V gene lost 0 bases and the J gene lost 8 bases, with 17 bases spanning the gap. Written as DNA, the CDR3 is TGTGCCAGCAGCTTGGAGGTGGCAGGGTTGGGCGGCTACACCTTC. It encodes CASSLEVAGLGGYTF.

The chain recombines TRBV5-6 with TRBJ2-6; no definite D call. Trimming removed 2 bases from V and 1 base from J, with 7 bases in between. The CDR3 has 15 residues. Per germline, CDR1 SGHDT and CDR2 YYEEEE. The CDR3 spells CASSFGRSGANVLTF. The DNA of the CDR3 is TGTGCCAGCAGCTTTGGTAGGTCTGGGGCCAACGTCCTGACTTTC.

V and J are TRBV15 and TRBJ2-2; D not resolved. The CDR3 runs 13 residues. V lost 0 bases to trimming and J lost 6 bases, with 5 bases between them. Germline V gene lookup returns CDR1 LNHNV and CDR2 YYDKDF (reference sequence). In DNA form, the CDR3 reads TGTGCCACCAGCAGAGAGGTAGCCGGGGAGCTGTTTTTT. Translation gives CATSREVAGELFF.